Detailed here is one T cell receptor beta chain. The junction shows a germline mismatch at one end, possibly a read error. Study processing details: Reference gene primer amplification gave estimated nucleated cell counts. Libraries were prepared by immunoSEQ multiplex PCR; TCRdb keeps only in-frame clonotypes and omits some of them. D and trimming were read from the DNA, whereas the V and J calls and clone size are those reported in that table. The data hold tens of thousands of clones, with around 90% observed a single time. The source of the sample is a study of blood T cell repertoires in COVID-19. Study-level information: Both acute and convalescent COVID-19 samples were obtained from the United States, Italy and Spain. Sources were T cells, B-cell-depleted T cells, or PBMCs; the material itself was cDNA or gDNA.

The CDR3 is 15 amino acids. Germline lookup yields CDR1 SEHNR and CDR2 FQNEAQ (reference sequence). The TCR originated in a man over 45 with active COVID-19. Sequenced input: peripheral blood. The chain carries TRBV7-9 and TRBJ2-2; D might be TRBD2 (6 bases). The CDR3 sequence is CASSLTGVNSGELFF. The CDR3 nucleotides read TGTGCCAGCAGCTTGACGGGAGTGAACTCCGGGGAGCTGTTTTTT.